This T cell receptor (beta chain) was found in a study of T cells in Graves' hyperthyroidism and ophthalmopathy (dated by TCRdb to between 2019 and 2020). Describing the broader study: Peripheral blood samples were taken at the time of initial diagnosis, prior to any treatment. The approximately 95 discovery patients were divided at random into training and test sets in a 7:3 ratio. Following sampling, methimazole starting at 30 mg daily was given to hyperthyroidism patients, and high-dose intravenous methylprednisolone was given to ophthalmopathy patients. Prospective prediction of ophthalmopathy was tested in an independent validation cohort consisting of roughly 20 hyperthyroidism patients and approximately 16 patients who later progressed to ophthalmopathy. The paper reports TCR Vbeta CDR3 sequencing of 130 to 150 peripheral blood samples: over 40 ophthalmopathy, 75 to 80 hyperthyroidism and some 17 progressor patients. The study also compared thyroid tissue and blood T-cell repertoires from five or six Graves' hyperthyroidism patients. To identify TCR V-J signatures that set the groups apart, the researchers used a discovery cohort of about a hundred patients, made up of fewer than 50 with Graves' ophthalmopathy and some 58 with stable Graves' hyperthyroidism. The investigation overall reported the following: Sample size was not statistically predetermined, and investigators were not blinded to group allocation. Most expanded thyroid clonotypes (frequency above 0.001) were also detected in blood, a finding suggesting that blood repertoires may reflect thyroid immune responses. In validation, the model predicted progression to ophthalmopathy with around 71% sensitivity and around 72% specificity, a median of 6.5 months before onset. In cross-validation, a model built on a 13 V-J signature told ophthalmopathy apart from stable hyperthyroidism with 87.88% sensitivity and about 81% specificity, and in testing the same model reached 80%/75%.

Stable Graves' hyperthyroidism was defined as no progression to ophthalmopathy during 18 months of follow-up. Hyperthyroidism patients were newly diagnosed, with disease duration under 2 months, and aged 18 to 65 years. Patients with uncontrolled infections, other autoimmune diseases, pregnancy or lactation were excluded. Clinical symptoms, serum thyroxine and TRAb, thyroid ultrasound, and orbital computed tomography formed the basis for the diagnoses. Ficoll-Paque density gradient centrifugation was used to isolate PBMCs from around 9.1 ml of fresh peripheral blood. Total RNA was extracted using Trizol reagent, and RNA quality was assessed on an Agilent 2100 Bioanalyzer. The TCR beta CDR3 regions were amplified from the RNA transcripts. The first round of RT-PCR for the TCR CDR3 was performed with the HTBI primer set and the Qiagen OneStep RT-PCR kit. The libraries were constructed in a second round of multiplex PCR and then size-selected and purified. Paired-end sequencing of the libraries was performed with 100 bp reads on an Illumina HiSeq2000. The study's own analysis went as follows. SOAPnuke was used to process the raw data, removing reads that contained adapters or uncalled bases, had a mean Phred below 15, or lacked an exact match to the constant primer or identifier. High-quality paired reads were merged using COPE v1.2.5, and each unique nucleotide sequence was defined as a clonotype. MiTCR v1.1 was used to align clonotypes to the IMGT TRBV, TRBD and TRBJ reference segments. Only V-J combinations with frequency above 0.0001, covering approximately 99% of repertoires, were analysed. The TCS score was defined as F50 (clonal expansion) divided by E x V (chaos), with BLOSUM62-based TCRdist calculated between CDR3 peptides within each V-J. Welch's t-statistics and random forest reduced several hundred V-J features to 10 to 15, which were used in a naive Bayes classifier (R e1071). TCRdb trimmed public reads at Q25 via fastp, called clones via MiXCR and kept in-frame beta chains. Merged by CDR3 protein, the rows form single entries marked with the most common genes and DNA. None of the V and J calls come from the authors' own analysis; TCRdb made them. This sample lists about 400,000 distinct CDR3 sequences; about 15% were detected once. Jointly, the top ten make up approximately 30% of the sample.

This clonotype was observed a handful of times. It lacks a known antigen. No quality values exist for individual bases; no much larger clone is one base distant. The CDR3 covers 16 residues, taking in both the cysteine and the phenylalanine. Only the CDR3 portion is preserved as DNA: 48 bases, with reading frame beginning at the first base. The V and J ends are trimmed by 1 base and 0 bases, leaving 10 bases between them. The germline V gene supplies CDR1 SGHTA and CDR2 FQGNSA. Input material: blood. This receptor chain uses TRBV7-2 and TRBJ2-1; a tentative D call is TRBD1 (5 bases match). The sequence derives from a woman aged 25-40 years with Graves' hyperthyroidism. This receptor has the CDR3 CASSLGGHRSYNEQFF. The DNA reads TGTGCCAGCAGCTTAGGTGGACACCGCTCCTACAATGAGCAGTTCTTC.